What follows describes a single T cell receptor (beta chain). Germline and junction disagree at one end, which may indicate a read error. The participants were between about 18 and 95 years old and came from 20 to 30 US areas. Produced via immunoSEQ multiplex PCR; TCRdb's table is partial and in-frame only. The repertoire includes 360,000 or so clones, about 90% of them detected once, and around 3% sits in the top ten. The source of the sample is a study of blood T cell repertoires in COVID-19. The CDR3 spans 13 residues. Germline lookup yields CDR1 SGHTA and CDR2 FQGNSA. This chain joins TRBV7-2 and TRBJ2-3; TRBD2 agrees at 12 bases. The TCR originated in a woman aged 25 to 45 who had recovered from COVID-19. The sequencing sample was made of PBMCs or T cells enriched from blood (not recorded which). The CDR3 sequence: CASSSHGLAGNGF. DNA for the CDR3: TGTGCCAGCAGCTCCCACGGACTAGCGGGAAATGGATTT.